This T cell receptor beta chain came from a study of post-analysis software for immune sequencing data. Study-level results: Four to six TRBV segments were more frequent in patients than controls; TRBV5-6, TRBV5-1 and TRBV20-1 belonged to this group.

The TCR beta cDNA libraries contained unique molecular identifiers. TCRdb reprocessed the PCR reads via MiXCR and lists one record per CDR3 protein. Of 500,000 to 600,000 distinct CDR3 sequences listed, 44% are singletons. This clonotype appeared a few times. The antigen is not known. This CDR3 has 16 amino acids. Germline lookup yields CDR1 SGDLS and CDR2 YYNGEE. The specimen sequenced was blood. This chain joins TRBV9 and TRBJ2-7; TRBD1 might be the D (6 bases). The J call may be in error: the DNA end matches TRBJ2-5 better. The TCR comes from a girl aged 10 to 17 with multiple sclerosis. The DNA of the CDR3 is TGTGCCAGCAGCCCGAGAGGGGACACCAACCGGCAGACCCAGTACTTC. Translation gives CASSPRGDTNRQTQYF.